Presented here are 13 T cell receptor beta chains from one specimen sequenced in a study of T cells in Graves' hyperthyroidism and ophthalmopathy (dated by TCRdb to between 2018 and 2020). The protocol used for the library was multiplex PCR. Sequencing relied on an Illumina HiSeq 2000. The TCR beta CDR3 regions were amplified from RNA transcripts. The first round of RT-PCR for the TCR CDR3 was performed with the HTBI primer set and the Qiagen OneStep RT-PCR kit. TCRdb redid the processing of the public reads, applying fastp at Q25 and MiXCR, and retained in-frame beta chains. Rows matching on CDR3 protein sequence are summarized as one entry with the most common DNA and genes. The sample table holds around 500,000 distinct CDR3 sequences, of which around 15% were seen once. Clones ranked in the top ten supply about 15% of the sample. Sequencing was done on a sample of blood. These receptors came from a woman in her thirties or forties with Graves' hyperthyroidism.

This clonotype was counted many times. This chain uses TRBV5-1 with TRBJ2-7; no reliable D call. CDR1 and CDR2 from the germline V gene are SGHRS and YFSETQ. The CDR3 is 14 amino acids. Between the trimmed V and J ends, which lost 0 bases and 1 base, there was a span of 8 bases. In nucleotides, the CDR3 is TGCGCCAGCAGCTTGGACGGATTATCCTACGAGCAGTACTTC. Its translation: CASSLDGLSYEQYF.

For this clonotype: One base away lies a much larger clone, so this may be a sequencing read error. CDR3: CSADGRASGTYEQYF. The CDR3 nucleotides read TGCAGCGCTGATGGGAGGGCTAGCGGGACATACGAGCAGTACTTC. The rearrangement links TRBV29-1 to TRBJ2-7, with TRBD2 identical over 9 bases. The junction had 14 bases not matched to a gene; V was cut back by 7 bases and J by 4 bases. The CDR3 length is 15 residues. Germline loops: CDR1 SQVTM, CDR2 ANQGSEA.

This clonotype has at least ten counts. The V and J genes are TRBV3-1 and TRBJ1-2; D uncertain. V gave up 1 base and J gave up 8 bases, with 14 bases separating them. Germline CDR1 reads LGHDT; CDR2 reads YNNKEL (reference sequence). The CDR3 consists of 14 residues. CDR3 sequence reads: CASSQASRVWGYTF. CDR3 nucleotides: TGTGCCAGCAGCCAAGCGAGCCGTGTTTGGGGCTACACCTTC.

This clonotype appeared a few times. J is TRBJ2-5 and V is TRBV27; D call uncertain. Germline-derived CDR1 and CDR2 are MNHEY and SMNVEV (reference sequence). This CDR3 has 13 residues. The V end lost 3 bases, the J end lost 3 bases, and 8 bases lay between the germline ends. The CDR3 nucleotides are TGTGCCAGCAGTTTCAAGGGTAAAGAGACCCAGTACTTC. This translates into CASSFKGKETQYF.

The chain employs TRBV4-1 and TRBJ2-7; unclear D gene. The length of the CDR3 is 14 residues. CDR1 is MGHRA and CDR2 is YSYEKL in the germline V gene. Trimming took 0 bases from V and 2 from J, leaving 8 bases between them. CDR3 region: CASSQDLRAYEQYF. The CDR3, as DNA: TGCGCCAGCAGCCAAGATTTACGGGCCTACGAGCAGTACTTC.

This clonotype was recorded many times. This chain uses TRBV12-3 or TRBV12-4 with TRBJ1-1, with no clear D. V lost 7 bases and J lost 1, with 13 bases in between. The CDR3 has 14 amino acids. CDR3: CASTLGGRNTEAFF. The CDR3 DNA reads TGTGCCAGCACCCTGGGAGGGAGGAACACTGAAGCTTTCTTT.

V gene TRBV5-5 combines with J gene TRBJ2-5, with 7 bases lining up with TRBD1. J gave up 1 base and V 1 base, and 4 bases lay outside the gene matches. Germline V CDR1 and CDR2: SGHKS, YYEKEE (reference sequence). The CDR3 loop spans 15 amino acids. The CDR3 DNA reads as TGTGCCAGCAGCTTGCGCCAGGGGGTCCAAGAGACCCAGTACTTC. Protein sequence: CASSLRQGVQETQYF.

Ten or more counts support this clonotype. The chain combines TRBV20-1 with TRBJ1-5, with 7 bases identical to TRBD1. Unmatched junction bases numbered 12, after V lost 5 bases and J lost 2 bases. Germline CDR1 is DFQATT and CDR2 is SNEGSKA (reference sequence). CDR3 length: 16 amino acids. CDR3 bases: TGCAGTGCTCCTGACAGGGAAGTGGGAGGCAATCAGCCCCAGCATTTT. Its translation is CSAPDREVGGNQPQHF.

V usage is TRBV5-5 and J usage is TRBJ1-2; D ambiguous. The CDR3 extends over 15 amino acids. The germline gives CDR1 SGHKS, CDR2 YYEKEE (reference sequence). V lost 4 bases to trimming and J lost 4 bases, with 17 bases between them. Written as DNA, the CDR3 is TGTGCCAGCAGCCCTTCGGACCGGGAGCCCTATGGCTACACCTTC. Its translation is CASSPSDREPYGYTF. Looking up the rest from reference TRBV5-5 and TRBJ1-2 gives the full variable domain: DAGVTQSPTHLIKTRGQQVTLRCSPISGHKSVSWYQQVLGQGPQFIFQYYEKEERGRGNFPDRFSARQFPNYSSELNVNALLLGDSALYLCASSPSDREPYGYTFGSGTRLTVV.

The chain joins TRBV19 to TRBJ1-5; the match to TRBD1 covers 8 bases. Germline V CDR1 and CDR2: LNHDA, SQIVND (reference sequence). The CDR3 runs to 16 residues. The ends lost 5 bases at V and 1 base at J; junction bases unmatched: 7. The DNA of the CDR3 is TGTGCCAGTAGTGTCGACAGGGGAAGGAGCAATCAGCCCCAGCATTTT. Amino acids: CASSVDRGRSNQPQHF.

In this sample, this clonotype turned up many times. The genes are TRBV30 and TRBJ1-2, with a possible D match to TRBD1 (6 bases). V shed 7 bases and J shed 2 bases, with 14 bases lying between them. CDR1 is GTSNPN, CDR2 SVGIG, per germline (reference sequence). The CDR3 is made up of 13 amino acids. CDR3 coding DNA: TGTGCCTTAACAGGGAACCTAAACTATGGCTACACCTTC. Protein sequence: CALTGNLNYGYTF.

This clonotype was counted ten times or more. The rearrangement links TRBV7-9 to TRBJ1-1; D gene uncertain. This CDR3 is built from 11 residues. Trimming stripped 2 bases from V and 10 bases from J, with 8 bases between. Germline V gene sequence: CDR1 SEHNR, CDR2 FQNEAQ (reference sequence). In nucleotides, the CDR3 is TGTGCCAGCAGCTTAATCCGGGGAGCTTTCTTT. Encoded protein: CASSLIRGAFF.

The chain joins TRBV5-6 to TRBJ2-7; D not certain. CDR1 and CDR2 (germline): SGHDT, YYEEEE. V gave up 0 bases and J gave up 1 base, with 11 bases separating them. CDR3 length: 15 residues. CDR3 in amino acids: CASSLAVVGSYEQYF. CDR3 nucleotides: TGTGCCAGCAGCTTGGCCGTGGTCGGGTCCTACGAGCAGTACTTC. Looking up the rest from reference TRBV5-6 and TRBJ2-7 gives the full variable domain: DAGVTQSPTHLIKTRGQQVTLRCSPKSGHDTVSWYQQALGQGPQFIFQYYEEEERQRGNFPDRFSGHQFPNYSSELNVNALLLGDSALYLCASSLAVVGSYEQYFGPGTRLTVT.